This T cell receptor beta chain was recorded in a study of T-cell memory formation after mild COVID-19. On the study more broadly: TCR clusters showed largely donor specificity. Notes on the study in general: A subset of responding clones appeared in pre-infection memory, suggesting cross-reactive memory joined.

This clonotype has just a few counts. Its antigen is unidentified. The DNA is omitted, as the CDR3 cannot be located on it reliably, and the CDR3 follows TCRdb's listing. 5'RACE primed from the constant segment yielded TCR alpha and TCR beta cDNA libraries bearing sample barcodes and UMIs. One entry per CDR3 protein, called by TCRdb with MiXCR from the 5' RACE reads. The data show just over 350,000 distinct CDR3 sequences, roughly an eighth seen once. Germline V gene lookup returns CDR1 MNHNY and CDR2 SVGAGI (reference sequence). Including both end residues, the CDR3 is 15 amino acids long. Sequenced: PBMCs or a T cell subset sorted from them (not recorded which). The chain employs TRBV6-6 and TRBJ1-2; the table's D call TRBD1 went unverified against the DNA. This receptor was obtained from a man aged 18 to 29 who had mild COVID-19 (a few samples of this study predate the infection). Cell type and time point are not known. The CDR3 loop reads CASSYSTFGAYGYTF.